Following are 19 T cell receptor beta chains from one sample sequenced in a study of OX40 agonist ivuxolimab in advanced cancers. This table comes from immunoSEQ multiplex PCR, and its TCRdb copy is limited to in-frame clones, with some not included. This sample has 56,000 or so clones; 65% to 85% occur once, and the top ten carry around 3.9%. The sample was CD4+ or CD8+ T cells sorted from blood, taken in a trial of the OX40 agonist ivuxolimab. These receptors were obtained from an adult with an advanced solid tumor such as melanoma, head and neck, liver or kidney cancer.

The chain joins TRBV21-1 to TRBJ1-3. TRBV21-1 represents a pseudogene. The CDR3 length is 16 residues. Written as DNA, the CDR3 is TGTGCCAGCAGCAGGTTCGAGACCAGCTCTGGAAACACCATATATTTT. It yields the protein CASSRFETSSGNTIYF.

The chain has TRBV28 and TRBJ1-5; D may be TRBD1 (5 bases). The CDR3 spans 14 residues. Germline loops: CDR1 MDHEN, CDR2 SYDVKM. V was trimmed by 8 bases and J by 1 base, leaving 12 bases between them. The CDR3 DNA reads as TGTGCCAGCCTCGGGGGGGGGAGCAATCAGCCCCAGCATTTT. It encodes CASLGGGSNQPQHF.

A single count supports this clone. The chain is built from TRBV4-3 and TRBJ2-7; perhaps TRBD2 as D (6 bases). CDR1 and CDR2 from the germline V gene are LGHNA and YSLEER. V was shortened by 0 bases and J by 3 bases, with 12 bases between the two germline ends. The CDR3 length is 15 residues. The CDR3 region is CASSQDFAAGYEQYF. The CDR3 nucleotides are TGCGCCAGCAGCCAAGATTTCGCAGCGGGCTACGAGCAGTACTTC.

The chain joins TRBV18 to TRBJ2-1, with D possibly called TRBD1 or TRBD2 (5 bases each). V shed 3 bases and J shed 5 bases, with 17 bases lying between them. CDR3 size: 16 residues. The germline V gene encodes CDR1 KGHSH and CDR2 LQKENI. This chain's CDR3 is CASSPFRDPSHNEQFF. In DNA form, the CDR3 reads TGTGCCAGCTCACCCTTCCGGGACCCTTCACACAATGAGCAGTTCTTC.

This chain links TRBV11-2 with TRBJ2-1; possibly TRBD1 for D (6 bases). The CDR3 totals 18 residues. From germline, CDR1 is SGHAT and CDR2 FQNNGV. Trimming cost V 4 bases and J 4 bases, with 23 bases left between them. CDR3 amino acids: CASSSVGFTGRKYNEQFF. CDR3 in DNA: TGTGCCAGCAGCTCGGTAGGGTTTACAGGGAGAAAGTACAATGAGCAGTTCTTC.

The chain links TRBV29-1 to TRBJ2-5, with D uncertain. Trimming shortened V by 7 bases and J by 0 bases, and 3 bases separated the two germline ends. Germline values: CDR1 SQVTM, CDR2 ANQGSEA. The CDR3 runs 10 residues. The CDR3 spells CSAYQETQYF. In DNA form, the CDR3 reads TGCAGCGCCTACCAAGAGACCCAGTACTTC.

The chain's CDR3 is CASSPDAGSNSPLHF. The CDR3 DNA follows: TGTGCCAGCAGCCCCGACGCAGGGTCGAATTCACCCCTCCACTTT. This chain connects TRBV11-2 to TRBJ1-6; TRBD1 might be the D (5 bases). Germline CDR1 reads SGHAT; CDR2 reads FQNNGV. V dropped 5 bases and J dropped 7 bases, with 15 bases sitting between them. This CDR3 is built from 15 residues.

This clone turned up a few times. V and J are TRBV6-5 and TRBJ1-6, with 7 bases aligning to TRBD1. The CDR3 is 13 amino acids. Germline V gene lookup returns CDR1 MNHEY and CDR2 SVGAGI. V lost 6 bases, J lost 8 bases, and 4 bases stayed unmatched. Here the CDR3 reads CASRSQGDSPLHF. The CDR3 DNA follows: TGTGCCAGCAGGAGCCAGGGGGATTCACCCCTCCACTTT.

The chain is built from TRBV4-2 and TRBJ2-3; TRBD2 aligns across 9 bases. Germline trimming cut 3 bases from V and 4 bases from J; bases unmatched to any gene: 8. Germline V gene sequence: CDR1 LGHNA, CDR2 YNFKEQ. The CDR3 has 16 residues. CDR3 residues: CASSHPGTSRSDTQYF. CDR3 in DNA: TGTGCCAGCAGCCATCCCGGGACTAGCCGCTCAGATACGCAGTATTTT.

The rearrangement links TRBV6-6 to TRBJ2-1; TRBD1 matches at 9 bases. This CDR3 is built from 15 residues. The germline CDR1 and CDR2 sequences are MNHNY and SVGAGI (reference sequence). The J segment lost 8 bases and the V segment lost 4 bases, leaving 9 bases of the junction unmatched. The CDR3, as DNA: TGTGCCAGCAGTTTCCCCGGGACAGGGCAGGATGAGCAGTTCTTC. Its protein product is CASSFPGTGQDEQFF.

This clone came up once. The rearrangement links TRBV5-4 to TRBJ2-1; D perhaps matches TRBD1 (5 bases). V was shortened by 0 bases and J by 5 bases, with 12 bases between the two germline ends. CDR1 SGHNT and CDR2 YYREEE come from the germline V gene (reference sequence). The CDR3 is 15 amino acids. The CDR3 DNA follows: TGTGCCAGCAGCTTGGGGGGCCATCCCGACAATGAGCAGTTCTTC. Protein sequence: CASSLGGHPDNEQFF.

The CDR3 nucleotides are TGTGCCAGCAGCTTGACTCTGTATACTGAAGCTTTCTTT. This gives the protein CASSLTLYTEAFF. V gene TRBV7-2 combines with J gene TRBJ1-1; D is ambiguous. Per the germline V gene, CDR1 is SGHTA and CDR2 is FQGNSA. The CDR3 is 13 amino acids. V lost 3 bases, J lost 5 bases, and 10 bases lay in between.

The chain combines TRBV5-1 with TRBJ2-5; possible D gene TRBD1, 6 bases. CDR1 is SGHRS and CDR2 is YFSETQ in the germline V gene. The V end lost 0 bases, the J end lost 0 bases, and 9 bases lay between the germline ends. The CDR3 is 15 amino acids. The CDR3 DNA is TGCGCCAGCAGCTTGGGTACAGGGTACCAAGAGACCCAGTACTTC. It specifies CASSLGTGYQETQYF.

The rearrangement links TRBV19 to TRBJ1-1, with no clear D. Germline V CDR1 and CDR2: LNHDA, SQIVND (reference sequence). CDR3 length: 15 amino acids. Trimming removed 5 bases from V and 1 base from J, with 14 bases in between. The DNA for the CDR3 is TGTGCCAGTAGTCCGCGGGTCAGACGGAACACTGAAGCTTTCTTT. It translates to CASSPRVRRNTEAFF.

V is TRBV19 and J is TRBJ2-6; D is unresolved. Germline assignment: CDR1 LNHDA and CDR2 SQIVND (reference sequence). CDR3 length: 17 residues. Trimming stripped 2 bases from V and 2 bases from J, with 13 bases between. The CDR3 reads CASSIIFESTGANVLTF. CDR3 in DNA: TGTGCCAGTAGTATAATTTTTGAGTCCACTGGGGCCAACGTCCTGACTTTC.

The chain links TRBV11-1 to TRBJ2-2, with unresolved D. CDR3 length equals 15 residues. Trimming removed 4 bases at V and 4 bases at J, with 13 bases between. Germline loops: CDR1 SGHAT, CDR2 FQDESV (reference sequence). CDR3 residues: CASSSTERSTGELFF. As DNA, the CDR3 is TGTGCCAGCAGCTCCACAGAACGGAGCACCGGGGAGCTGTTTTTT.

The chain uses TRBV7-9 and TRBJ1-5, with D unclear. Germline assignment: CDR1 SEHNR and CDR2 FQNEAQ (reference sequence). The length of the CDR3 is 12 residues. V dropped 7 bases and J dropped 3 bases, with 7 bases sitting between them. CDR3 residues: CASTLDNQPQHF. As DNA, the CDR3 is TGTGCCAGCACCTTGGACAATCAGCCCCAGCATTTT. Complete variable domain (other parts from reference TRBV7-9 and TRBJ1-5): DTGVSQNPRHKITKRGQNVTFRCDPISEHNRLYWYRQTLGQGPEFLTYFQNEAQLEKSRLLSDRFSAERPKGSFSTLEIQRTEQGDSAMYLCASTLDNQPQHFGDGTRLSIL.

The genes are TRBV2 and TRBJ1-3; no definite D call. Germline values: CDR1 SNHLY, CDR2 FYNNEI. This CDR3 has 15 residues. V lost 6 bases to trimming and J lost 0 bases, with 12 bases between them. The CDR3, as DNA: TGTGCCAGCAGGCCCGAAGGCTCCTCTGGAAACACCATATATTTT. It is translated as CASRPEGSSGNTIYF.

The genes are TRBV30 and TRBJ2-6; D is perhaps TRBD2 (6 bases). The germline V and J ends were trimmed by 3 bases and 0 bases, with 15 bases remaining between them. Germline V gene lookup returns CDR1 GTSNPN and CDR2 SVGIG (reference sequence). The CDR3 covers 17 residues. CDR3 region: CAWRRDGYYSGANVLTF. CDR3 DNA sequence: TGTGCCTGGAGGCGGGACGGATATTACTCTGGGGCCAACGTCCTGACTTTC.